The rows below give T cell receptor beta chains drawn from one sample of a study of T cell changes during pregnancy in multiple sclerosis. Here immunoSEQ multiplex PCR was the method, and the copy in TCRdb shows in-frame clones only, minus some. The sample consists of approximately 82,000 clones, around nine tenths of them appearing once. The sample was CD4+ T cells from peripheral blood mononuclear cells, taken in the second trimester of pregnancy. The receptors originated from a female donor with multiple sclerosis, enrolled in a pregnancy study. The CDR3 runs from the conserved cysteine through the conserved F or W. The D gene is left open where the match is weak. Where a row states a size, it is once, few, many or the class of an expanded clone; other rows omit it.

v_call: TRBV11-1
d_call: .
j_call: TRBJ2-1
clone_size: .
cdr3_nt: TGTGCCAGCAGCTTAGCGTTGACAGAACCCTACAATGAGCAGTTCTTC
cdr3_aa: CASSLALTEPYNEQFF

v_call: TRBV6-5
d_call: .
j_call: TRBJ1-1
clone_size: .
cdr3_nt: TGTGCCAGCAGTTACGGTAATCAGTATGAAGCTTTCTTT
cdr3_aa: CASSYGNQYEAFF

v_call: TRBV7-2
d_call: TRBD2
j_call: TRBJ2-3
clone_size: .
cdr3_nt: TGTGCCAGCAGCCAGGGGACTAGCGGGGGGGCAGGAGATACGCAGTATTTT
cdr3_aa: CASSQGTSGGAGDTQYF

v_call: TRBV21-1
d_call: .
j_call: TRBJ1-6
clone_size: .
cdr3_nt: TGTGCCAGCAGCAAAGGAGCGAGCTCCTATAATTCACCCCTCCACTTT
cdr3_aa: CASSKGASSYNSPLHF

v_call: TRBV12-5
d_call: .
j_call: TRBJ1-6
clone_size: .
cdr3_nt: TGTGCTAGTGGTTTGAACAGTTATAATTCACCCCTCCACTTT
cdr3_aa: CASGLNSYNSPLHF

v_call: TRBV5-5
d_call: .
j_call: TRBJ1-4
clone_size: .
cdr3_nt: TGTGCCAGCAGCTTGCTGGAGGGGGAAAAACTGTTTTTT
cdr3_aa: CASSLLEGEKLFF

v_call: TRBV5-1
d_call: .
j_call: TRBJ2-2
clone_size: once
cdr3_nt: TGCGCCAGCAGCTTGGAACAGGGTGCCGGGGAGCTGTTTTTT
cdr3_aa: CASSLEQGAGELFF

v_call: TRBV6-1
d_call: TRBD1
j_call: TRBJ2-7
clone_size: .
cdr3_nt: TGTGCCAGCAGTATGGGACAGACCTACGAGCAGTACTTC
cdr3_aa: CASSMGQTYEQYF

v_call: TRBV5-1
d_call: .
j_call: TRBJ1-6
clone_size: once
cdr3_nt: TGCGCCAGCAGCTTGGGAGGTCTCCCCCCTGACTCCTATAATTCACCCCTCCACTTT
cdr3_aa: CASSLGGLPPDSYNSPLHF

v_call: TRBV11-2
d_call: .
j_call: TRBJ1-5
clone_size: .
cdr3_nt: TGTGCCAGCAGCCCGGACACGAGCAATCAGCCCCAGCATTTT
cdr3_aa: CASSPDTSNQPQHF